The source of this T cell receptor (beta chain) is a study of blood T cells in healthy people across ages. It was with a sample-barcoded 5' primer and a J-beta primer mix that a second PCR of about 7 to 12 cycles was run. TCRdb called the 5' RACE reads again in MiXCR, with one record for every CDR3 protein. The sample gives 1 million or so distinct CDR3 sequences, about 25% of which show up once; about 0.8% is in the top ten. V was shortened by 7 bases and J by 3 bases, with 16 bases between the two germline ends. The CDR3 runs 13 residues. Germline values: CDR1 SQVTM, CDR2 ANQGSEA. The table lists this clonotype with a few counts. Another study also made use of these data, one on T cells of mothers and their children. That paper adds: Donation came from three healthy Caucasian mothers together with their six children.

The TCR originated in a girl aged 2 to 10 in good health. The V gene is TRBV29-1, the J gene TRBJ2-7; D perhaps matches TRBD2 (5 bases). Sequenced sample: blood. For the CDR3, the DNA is TGCAGCGCCCAAAGTGGACTGGTCTACGAGCAGTACTTC. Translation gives CSAQSGLVYEQYF.